One TCR beta chain is described in this entry. The CDR3 sequence is 15 residues long. Germline CDR1 LNHDA, CDR2 SQIVND (reference sequence). With V trimmed by 4 bases and J by 6 bases, 7 bases remained unmatched. The data derive from a study of cytomegalovirus exposure and HLA in healthy donors. Study as a whole: Most genotyped donors, over 70% of 398, had Caucasian-associated genetic ancestry.

Primers: 60 Vbeta forward and 13 Jbeta reverse. This table comes from immunoSEQ multiplex PCR, and its TCRdb copy is limited to in-frame clones, with some not included. The data contain about 190,000 clones, 80% to 85% of them singletons. V is TRBV19 and J is TRBJ2-3, with TRBD1 matching over 10 bases. Sample: PBMCs. The receptor was isolated from a man in his forties or fifties in good health and CMV-seropositive. In DNA, the CDR3 is TGTGCCAGTAGTAGTGGGACAGGGGTTACGGATACGCAGTATTTT. Protein sequence: CASSSGTGVTDTQYF.